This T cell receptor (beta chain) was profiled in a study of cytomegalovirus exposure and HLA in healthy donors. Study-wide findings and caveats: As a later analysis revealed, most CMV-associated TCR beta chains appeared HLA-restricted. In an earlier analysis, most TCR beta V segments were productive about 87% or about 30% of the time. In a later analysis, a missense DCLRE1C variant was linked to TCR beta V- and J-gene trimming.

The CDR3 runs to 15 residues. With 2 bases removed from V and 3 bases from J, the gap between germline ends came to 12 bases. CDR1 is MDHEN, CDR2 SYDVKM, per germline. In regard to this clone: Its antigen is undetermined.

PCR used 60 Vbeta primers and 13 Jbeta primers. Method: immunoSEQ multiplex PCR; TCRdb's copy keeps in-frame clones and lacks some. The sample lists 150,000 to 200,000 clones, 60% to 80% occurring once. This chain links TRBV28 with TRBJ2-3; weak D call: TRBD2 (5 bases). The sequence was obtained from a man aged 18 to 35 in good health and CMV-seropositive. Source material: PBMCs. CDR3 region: CASSLGTLVTDTQYF. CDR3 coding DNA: TGTGCCAGCAGTTTAGGCACACTAGTAACAGATACGCAGTATTTT. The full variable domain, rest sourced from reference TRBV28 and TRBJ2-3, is DVKVTQSSRYLVKRTGEKVFLECVQDMDHENMFWYRQDPGLGLRLIYFSYDVKMKEKGDIPEGYSVSREKKERFSLILESASTNQTSMYLCASSLGTLVTDTQYFGPGTRLTVL.